Following are 25 T cell receptor beta chains from one sample sequenced in a study of blood T cell repertoires in COVID-19. Generated by immunoSEQ multiplex PCR, the TCRdb table keeps only in-frame clones and is missing some. The sample contains a few hundred thousand clones, roughly 86% of which appear only once. Sequenced input: PBMCs or T cells enriched from blood (not recorded which). The receptors were gathered from a woman aged 45-65 years who had been exposed to COVID-19.

The chain uses TRBV18 and TRBJ2-5, with TRBD2 as a possible D gene (5 bases). Germline V gene sequence: CDR1 KGHSH, CDR2 LQKENI. The CDR3 is 13 amino acids. With 3 bases removed from V and 6 bases from J, the gap between germline ends came to 11 bases. The DNA of the CDR3 is TGTGCCAGCTCACCTTCGGGAATGCAGACCCAGTACTTC. Its protein is CASSPSGMQTQYF.

This clone occurred once. The V gene is TRBV5-1, the J gene TRBJ1-6; 9 bases fit TRBD1. V lost 1 base and J lost 5; bases outside the gene matches: 7. Germline V gene lookup returns CDR1 SGHRS and CDR2 YFSETQ. The CDR3 loop spans 17 amino acids. CDR3 sequence reads: CASSLNRRDRDNSPLHF. In nucleotides, the CDR3 is TGCGCCAGCAGCTTGAACCGCCGGGACAGGGATAATTCACCCCTCCACTTT.

The genes are TRBV6-5 and TRBJ1-5; a weak D match, TRBD1 (5 bases). The germline V gene encodes CDR1 MNHEY and CDR2 SVGAGI. This CDR3 comprises 15 residues. The V and J ends lost 2 bases and 4 bases respectively, with 12 bases between them. CDR3 amino acids: CASSYGRGGNQPQHF. CDR3 nucleotide sequence: TGTGCCAGCAGTTACGGGAGGGGTGGGAATCAGCCCCAGCATTTT.

This clone has just one count. The chain employs TRBV5-4 and TRBJ1-6; TRBD1 matches at 10 bases. Germline trimming cut 4 bases from V and 7 bases from J; bases unmatched to any gene: 5. The CDR3 has 15 amino acids. Per the germline V gene, CDR1 is SGHNT and CDR2 is YYREEE (reference sequence). The CDR3 nucleotides are TGTGCCAGCAGCCCGTGGGGACAGGGGAATTCACCCCTCCACTTT. This sequence encodes CASSPWGQGNSPLHF.

The chain recombines TRBV4-1 with TRBJ1-1; 11 bases line up with TRBD1. Germline CDR1 MGHRA, CDR2 YSYEKL. Trimming took 4 bases from V and 5 from J; bases not matched to a gene: 6. This CDR3 spans 15 amino acids. Here the CDR3 DNA reads TGCGCCAGCAGCCGGACAGGGGGCGGGAAGACTGAAGCTTTCTTT. It yields the protein CASSRTGGGKTEAFF.

J is TRBJ1-6 and V is TRBV19; D remains ambiguous. Germline V gives CDR1 LNHDA, CDR2 SQIVND (reference sequence). Trimming took 9 bases from V and 2 from J, leaving 8 bases between them. CDR3 length: 13 amino acids. CDR3 nucleotides: TGTGCCAGCGGGGAACCCTATAATTCACCCCTCCACTTT. Residues: CASGEPYNSPLHF.

This clone has just a few counts. The chain is built from TRBV2 and TRBJ2-5, with TRBD2 identical over 7 bases. This CDR3 region has 13 residues. In germline, CDR1 is SNHLY, CDR2 FYNNEI. V was pared by 7 bases and J by 5 bases, with 7 bases of the junction left unmatched. The CDR3 DNA sequence: TGTGCCAGCATGGGAGGGGTACGCGAGACCCAGTACTTC. This translates into CASMGGVRETQYF.

This chain uses TRBV27 with TRBJ2-1; tentative D call: TRBD1 (5 bases). Germline V gene sequence: CDR1 MNHEY, CDR2 SMNVEV (reference sequence). Trimming shortened V by 5 bases and J by 5 bases, and 16 bases separated the two germline ends. CDR3 size: 15 residues. CDR3: CASSTTGKRDNEQFF. CDR3 sequence (DNA): TGTGCCAGCAGTACCACAGGTAAACGAGACAATGAGCAGTTCTTC.

The chain is built from TRBV28 and TRBJ1-5, with D possibly being TRBD1 (5 bases). Trimming stripped 2 bases from V and 15 bases from J, with 23 bases between. The CDR3 has 15 residues. Germline lookup yields CDR1 MDHEN and CDR2 SYDVKM. The CDR3 DNA reads as TGTGCCAGCAGTTTAGATTCCAGGGTTGCATCTAGGGGGCATTTT. It yields the protein CASSLDSRVASRGHF.

The rearrangement joins TRBV12-2 to TRBJ1-4; TRBD1 is the table's D call, not checked against the DNA. TRBV12-2 is shown as a pseudogene. This CDR3 has 15 amino acids. CDR3 nucleotides: TGTGCAAGTCGCTTTCGACAGGGGACTAATGAAAAACTGTTTTTT. This sequence encodes CASRFRQGTNEKLFF.

The chain carries TRBV4-1 and TRBJ1-2; possibly TRBD1 for D (5 bases). The CDR3 spans 15 residues. Germline-derived CDR1 and CDR2 are MGHRA and YSYEKL. Trimming took off 2 bases at V and 4 bases at J, with 14 bases between the two ends. CDR3 sequence (DNA): TGCGCCAGCAGCCAATCCGGGAGGGGTAGCTATGGCTACACCTTC. It encodes CASSQSGRGSYGYTF.

CDR3 sequence: CAGGPGRETQYF. DNA of the CDR3: TGTGCCGGGGGCCCGGGACGAGAGACCCAGTACTTC. This chain connects TRBV10-3 to TRBJ2-5; D is perhaps TRBD1 (6 bases). V was trimmed by 11 bases and J by 4 bases, leaving 14 bases between them. The CDR3 totals 12 residues. Germline V gene data show CDR1 as ENHRY and CDR2 as SYGVKD.

This clone was detected only once. The chain couples TRBV3-1 (or the pseudogene TRBV3-2) to TRBJ1-2; D unclear. Trimming removed 5 bases from V and 4 bases from J, with 14 bases in between. The CDR3 totals 14 residues. The V gene's germline CDR1 is LGHDT and CDR2 YNNKEL (reference sequence). This CDR3 reads CASSSAYYFYGYTF. DNA of the CDR3: TGTGCCAGCAGCTCGGCCTACTATTTCTATGGCTACACCTTC.

The chain links TRBV5-1 to TRBJ1-3; 8 nucleotides line up with TRBD1. CDR3 length equals 14 residues. Trimming at V came to 2 bases and at J to 4 bases, leaving 2 bases not matched to a gene. CDR1 is SGHRS, CDR2 YFSETQ, per germline. In DNA form, the CDR3 reads TGCGCCAGCAGCTTAGACAGGGGAGGAAACACCATATATTTT. This translates into CASSLDRGGNTIYF.

This clone was counted a few times. The chain employs TRBV27 and TRBJ1-4; weak D call: TRBD1 (6 bases). V was shortened by 2 bases and J by 3 bases, with 10 bases between the two germline ends. The CDR3 is 15 amino acids. CDR1 is MNHEY, CDR2 SMNVEV, per germline (reference sequence). The CDR3 sequence is CASSLNGQPNEKLFF. CDR3 bases: TGTGCCAGCAGTTTAAATGGACAGCCTAATGAAAAACTGTTTTTT.

The genes are TRBV30 and TRBJ1-3, with D perhaps matching TRBD1 (5 bases). The germline V gene has CDR1 GTSNPN and CDR2 SVGIG (reference sequence). The CDR3 consists of 13 residues. Trimming took off 4 bases at V and 4 bases at J, with 11 bases between the two ends. The CDR3 region is CAWTPGNGNTIYF. CDR3 in DNA: TGTGCCTGGACACCAGGGAACGGAAACACCATATATTTT.

V gene TRBV12-5 combines with J gene TRBJ2-5, with 7 bases that match TRBD1. The germline V gene encodes CDR1 LGHNT and CDR2 FRNRAP. The J segment lost 5 bases and the V segment lost 4 bases, leaving 4 bases of the junction unmatched. The length of the CDR3 is 13 residues. This CDR3 is CASGYDRAETQYF. In nucleotides, the CDR3 is TGTGCTAGTGGTTATGACAGGGCTGAGACCCAGTACTTC. Based on the CDR3 plus reference TRBV12-5 and TRBJ2-5, the full variable domain is DARVTQTPRHKVTEMGQEVTMRCQPILGHNTVFWYRQTMMQGLELLAYFRNRAPLDDSGMPKDRFSAEMPDATLATLKIQPSEPRDSAVYFCASGYDRAETQYFGPGTRLLVL.

The chain joins TRBV10-3 to TRBJ1-5; D remains ambiguous. CDR1 ENHRY and CDR2 SYGVKD come from the germline V gene. This CDR3 is built from 14 residues. Deletions cut 4 bases from V and 0 bases from J, with 7 bases between. The CDR3 sequence: CAISAEYSNQPQHF. The CDR3 coding sequence is TGTGCCATCAGTGCGGAGTATAGCAATCAGCCCCAGCATTTT.

The chain employs TRBV30 and TRBJ1-2; TRBD1 might be the D (6 bases). Trimming took 4 bases from V and 7 from J, leaving 16 bases between them. This CDR3 is built from 13 residues. CDR1 is GTSNPN, CDR2 SVGIG, per germline (reference sequence). The CDR3 reads CAWTWTQGSGYTF. As DNA, the CDR3 is TGTGCCTGGACTTGGACACAGGGTTCTGGCTACACCTTC.

A single count supports this clone. A junction boundary mismatches the germline segment, possibly from a read error. The CDR3: CASSPMDRFETQYF. In DNA form, the CDR3 reads TGTGCTAGCAGCCCGATGGACAGGTTCGAGACCCAGTACTTC. The chain couples TRBV7-7 to TRBJ2-5, with 7 bases that match TRBD1. Germline CDR1 reads SSHAT; CDR2 reads FNYEAQ (reference sequence). The CDR3 is 14 amino acids.

This clone has more than one count but fewer than ten. V and J are TRBV4-2 and TRBJ2-3; 8 nucleotides line up with TRBD2. Germline CDR1 is LGHNA and CDR2 is YNFKEQ. The V gene end was trimmed by 1 base and the J gene end by 0 bases; junction bases not matched to a gene: 6. The length of the CDR3 is 17 residues. CDR3 residues: CASSQVSGGTSTDTQYF. The DNA of the CDR3 is TGTGCCAGCAGCCAAGTAAGCGGGGGCACTAGCACAGATACGCAGTATTTT.

This chain links TRBV28 with TRBJ1-6, with D possibly matching TRBD1 (6 bases). Germline values: CDR1 MDHEN, CDR2 SYDVKM. This CDR3 has 15 amino acids. The V end lost 6 bases, the J end lost 7 bases, and 16 bases lay between the germline ends. The CDR3: CASRPAYRVNSPLHF. The CDR3 nucleotides read TGTGCCAGCAGGCCGGCCTACAGGGTAAATTCACCCCTCCACTTT.

The rearrangement uses TRBV12-3 or TRBV12-4 and TRBJ1-4, with D possibly being TRBD1 (5 bases). The V gene lost 4 bases and the J gene lost 8 bases, with 11 bases spanning the gap. The CDR3 covers 13 residues. The CDR3 sequence: CASSYGAREKLFF. Here the CDR3 DNA reads TGTGCCAGCAGTTATGGGGCGAGGGAAAAACTGTTTTTT.

The rearrangement joins TRBV6-5 to TRBJ2-1; 7 positions agree with TRBD1. Germline V CDR1 and CDR2: MNHEY, SVGAGI. The CDR3 covers 15 residues. V shed 6 bases and J 6 bases; nucleotides not matched to a gene: 11. CDR3 sequence: CASSQTGVGLNEQFF. For the CDR3, the DNA is TGTGCCAGCAGCCAAACAGGGGTCGGCCTCAATGAGCAGTTCTTC.

This clone was detected only a few times. The rearrangement joins TRBV19 to TRBJ1-1; TRBD1 might be the D (5 bases). The germline gives CDR1 LNHDA, CDR2 SQIVND (reference sequence). Between the trimmed V and J ends, which lost 5 bases and 5 bases, there was a span of 12 bases. The CDR3 has 13 amino acids. As DNA, the CDR3 is TGTGCCAGTAGTCTCAGGGATAAAACTGAAGCTTTCTTT. It specifies CASSLRDKTEAFF.